The next 26 T cell receptor gamma chains were all read from a single sample in a study of gamma delta lymphoproliferative disorders and STAT genes. TCRdb used CATT to re-call clones from the multiplex PCR reads. This sample yields about 1,600 gamma-chain clones, of which less than 10% are seen a single time; 35% to 40% belongs to the top ten. Sequencing used genomic DNA taken from PBMCs of patients and controls. Material for sequencing was blood. All receptors derive from a human donor in good health.

This clone is medium-sized in the sample. DNA for the CDR3: TGTGCCTTGTGGGAGGTCCCACCTTATTATAAGAAACTCTTT. Translation gives CALWEVPPYYKKLF. This rearrangement joins TRGV9 to TRGJ1 or TRGJ2. No J gene is reported in TCRdb; it was inferred here by comparing the DNA with germline. Looked up from germline, CDR1 is GITISATS and CDR2 is ISYDGTV (reference sequence). This CDR3 spans 14 amino acids. Germline trimming cut 1 base from V and 3 bases from J; bases unmatched to any gene: 6.

This clone is categorized as medium-sized. This chain uses TRGV10 with TRGJ1 or TRGJ2. No J gene is reported in TCRdb; it was inferred here by comparing the DNA with germline. TRGV10 is an ORF; its function is uncertain. V gave up 8 bases and J gave up 5 bases; unmatched junction bases: 10. This CDR3 is 13 amino acids long. CDR3: CAAWDYTDYKKLF. For the CDR3, the DNA is TGTGCTGCGTGGGATTATACCGATTATAAGAAACTCTTT.

In its sample, this clone ranks as medium-sized. This chain connects TRGV8 to TRGJ1 or TRGJ2. TCRdb offers no J gene call, so here the DNA was matched to germline to obtain one. V trimming: 3 bases; J trimming: 12 bases; junction bases outside the gene matches: 11. CDR1 is VENAVY, CDR2 YDSYNSRV, per germline. The CDR3 sequence is 12 residues long. CDR3 loop: CATWDPIKGKLF. The CDR3 DNA follows: TGTGCCACCTGGGATCCCATCAAGGGGAAACTCTTT.

Sample share makes this clone medium-sized. The chain employs TRGV11 and TRGJ1 or TRGJ2. No J gene is reported in TCRdb; it was inferred here by comparing the DNA with germline. TRGV11 is given ORF status, its function remaining uncertain. The length of the CDR3 is 15 residues. The V segment lost 4 bases and the J segment 3 bases; nucleotides outside the gene matches: 9. CDR3 in DNA: TGTGCCTGCTGGATTAGACCCCCTATTTATTATAAGAAACTCTTT. This gives the protein CACWIRPPIYYKKLF.

The chain carries TRGV2 and TRGJ1 or TRGJ2. TCRdb offers no J gene call, so here the DNA was matched to germline to obtain one. This CDR3 is built from 21 residues. Germline-derived CDR1 and CDR2 are EGSNGY and YDSYNSKV. The V gene end was trimmed by 0 bases and the J gene end by 0 bases; junction bases not matched to a gene: 23. The CDR3 region is CATWDGARFPSAWVNYYKKLF. In DNA form, the CDR3 reads TGTGCCACCTGGGACGGGGCTCGGTTTCCTTCCGCGTGGGTGAATTATTATAAGAAACTCTTT.

This clone qualifies as medium-sized. V is TRGV8 and J is TRGJ1 or TRGJ2. The J gene, left out of TCRdb, was set here by checking the DNA against germline. The V and J ends lost 5 bases and 8 bases, in that order; junction bases with no gene match: 6. The CDR3 runs to 11 residues. Looked up from germline, CDR1 is VENAVY and CDR2 is YDSYNSRV. The CDR3 region has the DNA TGTGCCACCTGGGCGCCCCATAAGAAACTCTTT. Translation: CATWAPHKKLF.

This clone was seen a handful of times. The TCRdb protein comes from a much larger clone and disagrees with this DNA's translation at residue 4, likely due to a read error; the protein given here is derived from the DNA. V usage is TRGV10 and J usage is TRGJ1 or TRGJ2. TCRdb supplies no J gene; here it was assigned by aligning the nucleotide sequence to germline. Being an ORF, TRGV10 has a function that is uncertain. With 11 bases clipped from V and 7 bases from J, the junction kept 15 bases outside the gene matches. This CDR3 is 13 amino acids long. CDR3 nucleotide sequence: TGTGCTGCGCGTTGGGGAGTGAGGTATAAGAAACTCTTT. Its translation: CAARWGVRYKKLF.

This clone is labeled as medium-sized. The V and J genes are TRGV8 and TRGJ1 or TRGJ2. TCRdb does not report a J gene; here it was assigned by matching the DNA to germline references. J gave up 9 bases and V 3 bases, and 5 bases lay outside the gene matches. Germline values: CDR1 VENAVY, CDR2 YDSYNSRV. The CDR3 is made up of 11 amino acids. The CDR3 sequence is CATWDLGKKLF. The CDR3 coding sequence is TGTGCCACCTGGGATCTGGGTAAGAAACTCTTT.

This clone was counted only a few times. The sample carries other DNA sequences with the same CDR3. This chain joins TRGV9 and TRGJP. The J gene is not listed in TCRdb, so it was assigned here from a DNA match to germline. CDR1 and CDR2 from the germline V gene are GITISATS and ISYDGTV (reference sequence). CDR3 length equals 16 residues. V lost 1 base to trimming and J lost 7 bases; unmatched junction nucleotides: 4. CDR3 DNA: TGTGCCTTGTGGGAGGTCTGGGAGTTGGGCAAAAAAATCAAGGTATTT. Residues: CALWEVWELGKKIKVF.

In its sample, this clone ranks as medium-sized (0.01 to 0.1%). This chain joins TRGV2 and TRGJP1. Matching the DNA to germline supplied the J gene, which TCRdb does not give. This CDR3 comprises 12 residues. V was pared by 0 bases and J by 12 bases, with 4 bases of the junction left unmatched. CDR1 is EGSNGY, CDR2 YDSYNSKV, per germline. The CDR3 here is CATWDGRGFKIF. The DNA of the CDR3 is TGTGCCACCTGGGACGGGCGTGGGTTCAAGATATTT.

In its sample, this clone is medium-sized. This chain joins TRGV2 and TRGJ1 or TRGJ2. The J gene, missing from TCRdb, was assigned here through DNA to germline matching. Looked up from germline, CDR1 is EGSNGY and CDR2 is YDSYNSKV. The junction had 11 bases not matched to a gene; V was cut back by 0 bases and J by 12 bases. CDR3 length: 13 amino acids. Here the CDR3 DNA reads TGTGCCACCTGGGACGGGCGGTCAAGGCCGAAACTCTTT. Protein product: CATWDGRSRPKLF.

Judged by abundance, this clone is hyperexpanded. This rearrangement joins TRGV2 to TRGJP2. Matching the DNA to germline supplied the J gene, which TCRdb does not give. V shed 0 bases and J 1 base; nucleotides not matched to a gene: 5. The CDR3 has 16 residues. Germline-derived CDR1 and CDR2 are EGSNGY and YDSYNSKV. The DNA of the CDR3 is TGTGCCACCTGGGACGGGCGGGGTAGTAGTGATTGGATCAAGACGTTT. Its translation: CATWDGRGSSDWIKTF.

This clone is medium-sized within its sample. Because the CDR3's place on the DNA is in doubt, the DNA is left out and the CDR3 is given as listed by TCRdb. Here the CDR3 reads CTTVPAGLERGTGWFKIF. No J gene was called, and the V gene is TRGV11. TRGV11 qualifies as an ORF whose function is uncertain. The CDR3 totals 18 residues, both ends included.

This clone is medium-sized (0.01 to 0.1%) in the sample. V is TRGV3 and J is TRGJ1 or TRGJ2. Assignment of the J gene here rests on matching the DNA to germline, because TCRdb gives none. Germline V gene sequence: CDR1 VTNTFY, CDR2 YDVSTARD (reference sequence). CDR3 size: 12 residues. The V and J ends lost 0 bases and 6 bases, in that order; junction bases with no gene match: 2. The DNA of the CDR3 is TGTGCCACCTGGGACAGGCTTTATAAGAAACTCTTT. Translating gives CATWDRLYKKLF.

This clone is labeled as medium-sized. The chain recombines TRGV2 with TRGJ1 or TRGJ2. The J gene is absent in TCRdb and was assigned here via DNA matching to germline. The V gene's germline CDR1 is EGSNGY and CDR2 YDSYNSKV. The CDR3 extends over 13 amino acids. V lost 0 bases and J lost 5; bases outside the gene matches: 4. This CDR3 is CATWDGRDYKKLF. The DNA of the CDR3 is TGTGCCACCTGGGACGGGCGGGATTATAAGAAACTCTTT.

This clone is deemed medium-sized. The chain combines TRGV10 with TRGJ1 or TRGJ2. The J gene is not listed in TCRdb, so it was assigned here from a DNA match to germline. TRGV10 counts as an open reading frame of uncertain function. V was pared by 8 bases and J by 10 bases, with 12 bases of the junction left unmatched. The CDR3 has 12 residues. This chain's CDR3 is CAAWESGEKKLF. CDR3 coding DNA: TGTGCTGCGTGGGAGTCTGGTGAGAAGAAACTCTTT.

This clone counts as medium-sized. The DNA is left out, because the CDR3 cannot be placed on it with certainty; the CDR3 is given as TCRdb lists it. No J gene call was made, and the V gene is TRGV11. TRGV11 counts as an open reading frame of uncertain function. Termini included, the CDR3 measures 17 amino acids. The CDR3 here is CTTVPAGLGTGNYKKLF.

This clone is classed as medium-sized (0.01 to 0.1%). The chain combines TRGV10 with TRGJ1 or TRGJ2. The J gene was not available in TCRdb and was assigned here by matching the DNA to germline segments. TRGV10 is labeled an ORF, and its function is uncertain. The trim removed 8 bases at V and 2 bases at J, leaving 7 bases unmatched. The CDR3 is made up of 13 amino acids. The CDR3 DNA is TGTGCTGCGTGGGATTCTTATTATTATAAGAAACTCTTT. It codes for CAAWDSYYYKKLF.

By share, this clone ranks as medium-sized. This chain uses TRGV4 with TRGJ1 or TRGJ2. Because TCRdb records no J gene, it was assigned here through a match of the DNA to germline. Trimming cost V 7 bases and J 2 bases; bases outside gene matches: 5. Germline loops: CDR1 EGSTGY, CDR2 YDSYTSSV. The CDR3 runs to 12 residues. CDR3 bases: TGTGCCACCTGCGCCTATTATTATAAGAAACTCTTT. Amino acid sequence: CATCAYYYKKLF.

This clone is large within its sample. The junction does not match germline at one end; this may be a read error. The V gene is TRGV2, the J gene TRGJP2. Here the J gene came from matching the DNA to germline, since TCRdb omits it. The CDR3 is 12 amino acids. The germline CDR1 and CDR2 sequences are EGSNGY and YDSYNSKV. DNA for the CDR3: TGTGCCACCTGGGCCGGGGATTGGATCAAGACGTTT. Translating gives CATWAGDWIKTF.

Sample share makes this clone medium-sized. The chain links TRGV10 to TRGJP1. TCRdb carries no J gene annotation; the J gene was assigned here by matching the DNA with germline. TRGV10 is annotated as an ORF whose role is uncertain. With V trimmed by 8 bases and J by 3 bases, 10 bases remained unmatched. CDR3 length equals 15 residues. In DNA, the CDR3 is TGTGCTGCGTGGGATTCCCCGGCCACTGGTTGGTTCAAGATATTT. Translation: CAAWDSPATGWFKIF.

In this sample, this clone is medium-sized. The rearrangement links TRGV2 to TRGJ1 or TRGJ2. The J gene, missing from TCRdb, was assigned here through DNA to germline matching. Germline CDR1 EGSNGY, CDR2 YDSYNSKV. The CDR3 loop spans 11 amino acids. Trimming cost V 11 bases and J 7 bases; bases outside gene matches: 11. Here the CDR3 DNA reads TGTGCCATCCCACCCTACTATAAGAAACTCTTT. This sequence encodes CAIPPYYKKLF.

This clone rates as medium-sized (0.01 to 0.1%). The limits of the CDR3 on the DNA are not certain, so only TCRdb's listed CDR3 is given. The V gene was identified as TRGV11, while no J gene was called. TRGV11 falls under the ORF class, with uncertain function. The CDR3 has 18 residues if both end residues are counted. The CDR3 protein is CTTVPAGLGRRNYYKKLF.

This clone was recorded at least ten times. The chain uses TRGV9 and TRGJ1 or TRGJ2. In the absence of a J gene in TCRdb, the DNA was matched to germline to assign it here. V dropped 5 bases and J dropped 2; count of bases not matched to a gene: 6. This CDR3 is 13 amino acids long. Per germline, CDR1 GITISATS and CDR2 ISYDGTV (reference sequence). The CDR3, as DNA: TGTGCCTTGTGGGGGGGAGATTATTATAAGAAACTCTTT. It translates to CALWGGDYYKKLF.

By proportion, this clone is medium-sized. This rearrangement joins TRGV8 to TRGJ1 or TRGJ2. TCRdb is silent on the J gene; assignment here came from matching the DNA to germline. This CDR3 contains 14 residues. The V and J ends lost 1 base and 4 bases, in that order; junction bases with no gene match: 7. Looked up from germline, CDR1 is VENAVY and CDR2 is YDSYNSRV. The CDR3 spells CATWDRRNYYKKLF. The CDR3 DNA reads as TGTGCCACCTGGGATAGAAGGAACTATTATAAGAAACTCTTT.

By share, this clone counts as medium-sized. This chain links TRGV10 with TRGJ1 or TRGJ2. TCRdb leaves out the J gene; it was filled in here by matching the DNA to germline. TRGV10 is assigned to the ORF class and has an uncertain function. After removal of 8 bases from V and 2 bases from J, the junction contained 4 bases not matched to a gene. This CDR3 is 12 amino acids long. CDR3 protein: CAAWDYYYKKLF. Here the CDR3 DNA reads TGTGCTGCGTGGGATTATTATTATAAGAAACTCTTT.